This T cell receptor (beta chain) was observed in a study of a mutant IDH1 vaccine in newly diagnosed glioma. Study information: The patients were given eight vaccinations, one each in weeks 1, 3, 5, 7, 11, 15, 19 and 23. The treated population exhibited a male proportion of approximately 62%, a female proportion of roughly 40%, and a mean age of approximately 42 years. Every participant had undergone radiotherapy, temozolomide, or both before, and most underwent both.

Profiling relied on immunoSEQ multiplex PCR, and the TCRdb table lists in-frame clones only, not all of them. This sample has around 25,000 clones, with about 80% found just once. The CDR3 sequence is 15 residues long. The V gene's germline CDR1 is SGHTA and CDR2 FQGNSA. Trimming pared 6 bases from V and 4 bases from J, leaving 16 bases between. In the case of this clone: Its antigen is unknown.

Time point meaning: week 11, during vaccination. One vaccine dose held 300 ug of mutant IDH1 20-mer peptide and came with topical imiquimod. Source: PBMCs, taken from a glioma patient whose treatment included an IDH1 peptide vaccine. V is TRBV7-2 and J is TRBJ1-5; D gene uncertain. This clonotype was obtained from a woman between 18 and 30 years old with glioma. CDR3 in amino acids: CASSPDALSNQPQHF. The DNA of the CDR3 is TGTGCCAGCAGTCCGGACGCCCTAAGTAATCAGCCCCAGCATTTT.